The entry that follows covers one TCR beta chain sequence. CDR1 KGHSH and CDR2 LQKENI come from the germline V gene. V gave up 1 base and J gave up 8 bases; unmatched junction bases: 1. This CDR3 is built from 13 residues. This sample is drawn from a study of blood T cell repertoires in COVID-19. The protocol was immunoSEQ multiplex PCR, while the TCRdb copy is restricted to in-frame clones and leaves out a portion. The table records 200,000 to 250,000 clones, about 83% of them present only once. The V and J genes are TRBV18 and TRBJ2-1, with 8 bases lining up with TRBD1. The sample was PBMCs or T cells enriched from blood (not recorded which). This clonotype was sampled from a woman in her forties or fifties who had recovered from COVID-19. The CDR3, as DNA: TGTGCCAGCTCACCACAACAGGGGGATGAGCAGTTCTTC. It specifies CASSPQQGDEQFF.